This record covers a single T cell receptor beta chain. The CDR3 is 16 amino acids. CDR1 SEHNR and CDR2 FQNEAQ come from the germline V gene (reference sequence). Trimming cost V 5 bases and J 2 bases; bases outside gene matches: 7. These data come from a study of spatial heterogeneity in lung cancer. Study-wide background: After resection, follow-up PBMC samples were sequenced when available, at a median of roughly two years later. Raw reads showed each unique TCR and UMI combination turning up more than ten times on average.

Using its own MiXCR run on the 5' RACE reads, TCRdb lists one record per CDR3 protein. The table records 51,000 or so distinct CDR3 sequences, less than 9.5% of them present only once. Time point described: blood at routine non-recurrence follow-up after resection. Sequencing covered unsorted whole RNA taken from tumor, nontumor lung or frozen PBMC. The V gene is TRBV7-9, the J gene TRBJ2-5, with 11 bases aligning to TRBD2. The sequences come from PBMCs, collected at follow-up. The TCR was taken from a female donor with early-stage non-small cell lung cancer. The CDR3 sequence is CASSPRGLAGQETQYF. Here the CDR3 DNA reads TGTGCCAGCAGCCCACGAGGACTAGCGGGTCAAGAGACCCAGTACTTC.